Shown below are 2 T cell receptor beta chains from a single sample sequenced in a study of regulatory T cells in long-lasting Graves disease. Specified time point: persistent/refractory GD, antithyroid drugs over 5 years with positive TRAb. RNA from PBMCs was the source of the TCR library. Both iRepertoire HTBI primers and Arm-PCR of CDR3 regions were used to build the TCR beta libraries. TCRdb called the multiplex PCR reads again in MiXCR, with one record for every CDR3 protein. Of 400,000 to 500,000 distinct CDR3 sequences in the sample, around 20% were seen once. Here the sequenced sample was peripheral blood mononuclear cells (PBMCs), taken when the disease was refractory, from a patient treated with antithyroid drugs. These receptors originate from a female donor with Graves disease.

The J gene is TRBJ2-5, the V gene TRBV5-5; D perhaps matches TRBD1 (5 bases). Trimming took 1 base from V and 5 from J, leaving 12 bases between them. The V gene's germline CDR1 is SGHKS and CDR2 YYEKEE (reference sequence). The CDR3 covers 14 residues. The CDR3 DNA is TGTGCCAGCAGCTTGTGGTCAGGGTGGGAGACCCAGTACTTC. It codes for CASSLWSGWETQYF.

As regards this clonotype: A read error may produce the germline difference seen at one junction end. The gene calls are TRBV7-3 and TRBJ2-5; D is unresolved. The CDR3 runs 13 residues. Germline V gene sequence: CDR1 SGHTA, CDR2 FQGTGA. CDR3 bases: TGTGACAGCAGCTTGACGGTCGAAGAGACCCAGTACTTC. Protein sequence: CDSSLTVEETQYF.